The present TCR beta chain was sequenced within a study of T cell changes during pregnancy in multiple sclerosis. Germline loops: CDR1 SGHTA, CDR2 FQGNSA. V dropped 1 base and J dropped 0 bases, with 13 bases sitting between them. This CDR3 has 17 residues. Profiled with immunoSEQ multiplex PCR; TCRdb holds only in-frame clones, not every one. The sample has about 77,000 clones; about 89% are singletons. The rearrangement links TRBV7-2 to TRBJ1-5, with D unresolved. The sample was peripheral blood, taken before pregnancy. This TCR was recovered from a female donor with multiple sclerosis, enrolled in a pregnancy study. CDR3 region: CASSLGGSGYSNQPQHF. CDR3 in DNA: TGTGCCAGCAGCTTAGGAGGTAGTGGTTATAGCAATCAGCCCCAGCATTTT.